This T cell receptor (beta chain) was obtained from a study of T cell repertoires in cytomegalovirus infection. Study at large: CMV infection plus the matching HLA type was flagged by public TCR beta signatures. Study-wide findings and caveats: HLA-C-restricted CMV clonotypes gave the most frequent clonotype in two of eight donors.

Trimming left V 2 bases short and J 2 bases short, with 16 bases between. The CDR3 has 17 amino acids. TCRdb recomputed calls from the reads with MiXCR, one row per CDR3 protein. The repertoire holds around 350,000 distinct CDR3 sequences, with roughly 20% as singletons. A word on this clonotype: Its target is unknown.

This TCR was recovered from a human donor in good health (CMV status not recorded). Some clones in this sample may be carry-over from other donors' samples. The V and J genes are TRBV12-3 or TRBV12-4 and TRBJ1-5; D not certain. The sequenced sample was PBMCs. CDR3 amino acids: CASSLKRSAEGNQPQHF. Here the CDR3 DNA reads TGTGCCAGCAGTTTAAAACGTTCTGCAGAGGGCAATCAGCCCCAGCATTTT.